A selection of T cell receptor beta chains follows, all from one sample in a study of post-analysis software for immune sequencing data. From the PCR reads, TCRdb called clonotypes with MiXCR, one entry per CDR3 protein. The data contain fewer than 850,000 distinct CDR3 sequences, just over 45% of them seen just once; the ten biggest clones take up 4% to 5%. The sample taken for sequencing was blood. Receptors were obtained from a girl aged 5-17 years with multiple sclerosis. The CDR3 runs from the conserved cysteine through the conserved F or W. The order of the fields is V gene, clone size, J gene, D gene, CDR3 protein, CDR3 DNA. The D gene is left open where the match is weak. Clone size, where shown, is once, few, many, or a class for clones that have expanded.

>TRBV5-1|few|TRBJ2-5|NA
CASSLDTLQETQYF
TGCGCCAGCAGCTTGGATACCCTACAAGAGACCCAGTACTTC
>TRBV20-1|few|TRBJ2-1|NA
CSASGSGDNEQFF
TGCAGTGCTAGCGGGAGCGGCGACAATGAGCAGTTCTTC
>TRBV20-1|few|TRBJ2-1|NA
CSARPLRDVNEQFF
TGCAGTGCCCGTCCCCTGCGGGACGTAAATGAGCAGTTCTTC
>TRBV5-6|NA|TRBJ2-7|NA
CEGGQTYEQYF
TGTGAGGGCGGTCAGACCTACGAGCAGTACTTC
>TRBV7-9|NA|TRBJ2-1|NA
CASSPLPGGPYNEQFF
TGTGCCAGCAGCCCCCTTCCGGGGGGCCCTTACAATGAGCAGTTCTTC
>TRBV10-3|NA|TRBJ2-7|TRBD1
CAIRRQGGDYEQYF
TGTGCCATCAGACGACAGGGCGGTGACTACGAGCAGTACTTC
>TRBV12-3/TRBV12-4|few|TRBJ2-5|NA
CATTQGETQYF
TGTGCCACTACCCAAGGGGAGACCCAGTACTTC
>TRBV30|NA|TRBJ2-7|NA
CAWSVLRTAQAPTGQYF
TGTGCCTGGAGTGTGCTCCGGACAGCCCAAGCTCCTACGGGGCAGTACTTC
>TRBV29-1|NA|TRBJ2-7|TRBD2
CSVWGSTSGSYEQYF
TGCAGCGTTTGGGGGTCGACTAGCGGCTCCTACGAGCAGTACTTC
>TRBV12-3/TRBV12-4|NA|TRBJ1-2|NA
CASLGESYGYTF
TGTGCCAGCCTGGGGGAGTCTTATGGCTACACCTTC
>TRBV12-3/TRBV12-4|NA|TRBJ1-2|NA
CASSRTGLGGYTF
TGTGCCAGCAGTCGTACAGGGCTAGGTGGCTACACCTTC
>TRBV7-9|NA|TRBJ2-1|NA
CASSLRELRANEQFF
TGTGCCAGCAGCTTGAGGGAGTTGAGGGCAAATGAGCAGTTCTTC
>TRBV9|few|TRBJ1-2|NA
CASSVASTARGYGYTF
TGTGCCAGCAGCGTAGCATCGACAGCTCGCGGCTATGGCTACACCTTC
>TRBV10-3|NA|TRBJ1-2|TRBD1
CAISEPGTGCGYTF
TGTGCCATCAGTGAACCCGGGACAGGGTGTGGCTACACCTTC
>TRBV7-9|NA|TRBJ2-7|NA
CASSAPQSQQYF
TGTGCCAGCAGCGCGCCTCAGTCACAGCAGTACTTC
>TRBV15|NA|TRBJ1-5|TRBD1
CATSGRPGQGADQPQHF
TGTGCCACCAGCGGACGACCCGGACAGGGGGCCGATCAGCCCCAGCATTTT
>TRBV12-3/TRBV12-4|once|TRBJ2-3|NA
CASSPGTELRTDVQYF
TGTGCCAGCAGTCCCGGGACCGAACTGCGCACAGATGTGCAGTATTTT
>TRBV20-1|NA|TRBJ2-7|NA
CSATLPLAGSYEQYF
TGCAGTGCCACCTTACCTCTCGCGGGATCCTACGAGCAGTACTTC
>TRBV4-1|NA|TRBJ2-1|TRBD2
CASSQEGLGVMYEQFF
TGCGCCAGCAGCCAAGAGGGACTAGGAGTTATGTATGAGCAGTTCTTC
>TRBV29-1|NA|TRBJ2-5|TRBD2
CSVYPGEPGLAAETQYF
TGCAGCGTTTATCCGGGCGAACCGGGACTAGCTGCAGAGACCCAGTACTTC
>TRBV10-3|NA|TRBJ1-2|TRBD1
CANWGDRGDGYTF
TGTGCCAACTGGGGTGACAGGGGCGATGGCTACACCTTC
>TRBV20-1|NA|TRBJ2-5|NA
CSALQVETQYF
TGCAGTGCTCTTCAGGTGGAGACCCAGTACTTC